This TCR beta chain derives from a study of T cell repertoires in cytomegalovirus infection. The germline gives CDR1 MDHEN, CDR2 SYDVKM. V dropped 6 bases and J dropped 4 bases, with 19 bases sitting between them. The CDR3 length is 15 residues. TCRdb re-called the reads with MiXCR, one entry per CDR3 protein. The repertoire has around 530,000 distinct CDR3 sequences, around 27% of them found once; the top ten carry about 13%. Material: PBMCs. The TCR comes from a human donor in good health (CMV status not recorded). Some clones in this sample may be carry-over from other donors' samples. The chain joins TRBV28 to TRBJ2-7; possible D gene TRBD1, 5 bases. The CDR3 coding sequence is TGTGCCAGCAGACTCAGGGAATTGTGGTCGTACGAGCAGTACTTC. As protein: CASRLRELWSYEQYF.